The next 14 T cell receptor beta chains were all read from a single sample in a study of Graves' ophthalmopathy and Graves' hyperthyroidism. As the template, RNA transcripts were used to amplify TCR beta CDR3 regions. The first round was an RT-PCR with HTBI primers, and the second round was a multiplex PCR. MiXCR, applied by TCRdb to the multiplex PCR reads, yields one record per CDR3 protein. The sample holds 200,000 to 250,000 distinct CDR3 sequences, 20% to 25% seen once. What was sequenced was peripheral blood. The source is a woman in her fifties or sixties with Graves' ophthalmopathy.

There are many counts of this clonotype. The J gene is TRBJ2-2, the V gene TRBV6-2 or TRBV6-3; D may be TRBD2 (5 bases). V shed 5 bases and J shed 6 bases, with 10 bases lying between them. The germline V gene encodes CDR1 MNHEY and CDR2 SVGEGT. This CDR3 is built from 13 residues. CDR3 in DNA: TGTGCCAGCAGTGCGGGTCTCCCCGGGGAGCTGTTTTTT. Its translation: CASSAGLPGELFF.

This clonotype has at least ten counts. The chain is built from TRBV6-5 and TRBJ2-5; TRBD2 aligns across 9 bases. There are 16 residues in the CDR3. Germline lookup yields CDR1 MNHEY and CDR2 SVGAGI. J gave up 2 bases and V 0 bases, and 4 bases lay outside the gene matches. CDR3 in amino acids: CASSYSGAGGQETQYF. In DNA, the CDR3 is TGTGCCAGCAGTTACTCGGGGGCGGGAGGGCAAGAGACCCAGTACTTC.

This clonotype was found many times. The chain carries TRBV6-1 and TRBJ1-2; TRBD1 matches 8 bases. The CDR3 is 15 residues long. Germline CDR1 and CDR2: MNHNS and SASEGT. V was clipped by 7 bases and J by 0 bases; unmatched bases: 7. The CDR3: CASIRQGNTNYGYTF. DNA of the CDR3: TGTGCCAGCATAAGACAGGGGAATACTAACTATGGCTACACCTTC.

This clonotype showed up many times. The CDR3 spells CAIRRGNTEAFF. CDR3 DNA: TGTGCCATCCGTAGGGGGAACACTGAAGCTTTCTTT. The rearrangement links TRBV6-5 to TRBJ1-1; possible D gene TRBD1, 5 bases. CDR1 and CDR2 from the germline V gene are MNHEY and SVGAGI. Trimming cost V 10 bases and J 1 base, with 10 bases left between them. The CDR3 contains 12 residues.

V gene TRBV6-1 combines with J gene TRBJ2-5; TRBD2 matches 10 bases. The junction had 3 bases not matched to a gene; V was cut back by 7 bases and J by 1 base. Germline V gene sequence: CDR1 MNHNS, CDR2 SASEGT. The CDR3 length is 14 residues. The CDR3 coding sequence is TGTGCCAGCACTAGCGGGGGATCCCAAGAGACCCAGTACTTC. Protein: CASTSGGSQETQYF.

This clonotype was picked up many times. The rearrangement links TRBV7-2 to TRBJ2-5; possible D gene TRBD2, 5 bases. This CDR3 has 15 residues. The V end lost 5 bases, the J end lost 7 bases, and 20 bases lay between the germline ends. Germline V gene data show CDR1 as SGHTA and CDR2 as FQGNSA. The CDR3 protein is CASSISAAPQRTQYF. The CDR3 nucleotides read TGTGCCAGCAGCATTAGCGCCGCGCCTCAACGGACCCAGTACTTC.

This clonotype was counted a few times. The chain uses TRBV27 and TRBJ2-7; 9 nucleotides agree with TRBD1. With V trimmed by 7 bases and J by 3 bases, 7 bases remained unmatched. Germline CDR1 reads MNHEY; CDR2 reads SMNVEV (reference sequence). This CDR3 is 14 amino acids long. CDR3 loop: CASKFGQGLYEQYF. As DNA, the CDR3 is TGTGCCAGCAAATTTGGACAGGGGCTCTACGAGCAGTACTTC.

Many counts were recorded for this clonotype. The CDR3 DNA sequence: TGTGCCAGCAGTTATGTAGCGGGAGGTAACGAGCAGTACTTC. This gives the protein CASSYVAGGNEQYF. The chain has TRBV6-2 or TRBV6-3 and TRBJ2-7; 10 bases agree with TRBD2. CDR1 and CDR2 (germline): MNHEY, SVGEGT. The V and J ends lost 3 bases and 5 bases, in that order; junction bases with no gene match: 4. CDR3 size: 14 residues.

The sample holds many counts of this clonotype. V usage is TRBV19 and J usage is TRBJ2-6; 9 positions match TRBD1. Unmatched junction bases numbered 15, after V lost 6 bases and J lost 0 bases. Germline V gives CDR1 LNHDA, CDR2 SQIVND (reference sequence). This CDR3 is 20 amino acids long. CDR3 loop: CASRAGQGIEGTSGANVLTF. DNA of the CDR3: TGTGCCAGTAGGGCGGGACAGGGAATCGAAGGGACCTCTGGGGCCAACGTCCTGACTTTC.

This chain uses TRBV27 with TRBJ2-5; D is unresolved. The germline gives CDR1 MNHEY, CDR2 SMNVEV (reference sequence). Trimming took 4 bases from V and 5 from J, leaving 14 bases between them. This CDR3 has 14 residues. CDR3 nucleotides: TGTGCCAGCAGTTCAATTGGGTCCGTGGAGACCCAGTACTTC. It encodes CASSSIGSVETQYF.

This clonotype was observed many times. A read error may be the cause here, since a much bigger clone is one base away. The rearrangement joins TRBV20-1 to TRBJ2-4, with a weak D call TRBD2 (6 bases). This CDR3 has 13 residues. Germline loops: CDR1 DFQATT, CDR2 SNEGSKA (reference sequence). V dropped 3 bases and J dropped 7 bases, with 13 bases sitting between them. The CDR3 here is CSARPSAGNIQYF. The CDR3 nucleotides are TGCAGTGCTAGGCCTAGCGCCGGGAACATTCAGTACTTC.

The rearrangement uses TRBV24-1 and TRBJ1-2; TRBD1 matches at 11 bases. Germline V CDR1 and CDR2: KGHDR, SFDVKD. The CDR3 has 15 amino acids. V trimming: 3 bases; J trimming: 7 bases; junction bases outside the gene matches: 6. The CDR3 region has the DNA TGTGCCACCAGTGATCCGGGACAGGGGGGCGGTGGCTACACCTTC. This encodes CATSDPGQGGGGYTF.

The rearrangement links TRBV12-3 or TRBV12-4 to TRBJ1-2; D might be TRBD1 (6 bases). V was trimmed by 5 bases and J by 6 bases, leaving 10 bases between them. The CDR3 consists of 12 residues. In DNA form, the CDR3 reads TGTGCCAGCAGTAGTCACAGGGATGGCTACACCTTC. It encodes CASSSHRDGYTF.

This clonotype came up a few times. The V and J genes are TRBV9 and TRBJ1-3; weak D call: TRBD1 (5 bases). Germline V gene data show CDR1 as SGDLS and CDR2 as YYNGEE. This CDR3 has 16 amino acids. V was pared by 0 bases and J by 2 bases, with 12 bases between. The CDR3 sequence is CASSVGWTPTGNTIYF. The CDR3 DNA is TGTGCCAGCAGCGTAGGATGGACACCGACTGGAAACACCATATATTTT. The entire variable domain, with the rest obtained from reference TRBV9 and TRBJ1-3, is as follows: DSGVTQTPKHLITATGQRVTLRCSPRSGDLSVYWYQQSLDQGLQFLIQYYNGEERAKGNILERFSAQQFPDLHSELNLSSLELGDSALYFCASSVGWTPTGNTIYFGEGSWLTVV.